This record looks at one TCR beta chain sequence and its context. Its specificity is unknown. This sample's treatment: 19 received Ad26.COV2.S at low or high dose, single or two shots; 5 received placebo; per-sample allocation not given. Each sample was drawn 63 days after the first injection (of vaccine or placebo). The repertoire was sequenced with immunoSEQ multiplex PCR; TCRdb's copy has only in-frame clones and lacks some. Counted here are 510,000 or so clones, around nine tenths occurring once; the ten biggest clones make up 9.5% to 15%. These data are taken from a study of Ad26.COV2.S vaccination and SARS-CoV-2 variants. Study-wide background: Of the COV1001 trial arms, the Ad26.COV2.S arm included the donor. Study findings and constraints: Comparable non-spike TCR breadth was observed in vaccine and placebo recipients.

The receptor comes from a person aged 18-65 years who received the Ad26.COV2.S COVID-19 vaccine or a placebo. Sequences were derived from peripheral blood, sampled in a trial of Ad26.COV2.S vaccine versus placebo.

In DNA form, the CDR3 reads TGCGCCAGCAGCTTACGAGACAGCTACAATGAGCAGTTCTTC. Its translation: CASSLRDSYNEQFF. The rearrangement joins TRBV5-1 to TRBJ2-1, with a weak D call TRBD1 (5 bases). In germline, CDR1 is SGHRS, CDR2 YFSETQ. The CDR3 runs 14 residues. V was clipped by 2 bases and J by 3 bases, with 9 bases between them. Full variable domain (remainder filled in from reference TRBV5-1 and TRBJ2-1): KAGVTQTPRYLIKTRGQQVTLSCSPISGHRSVSWYQQTPGQGLQFLFEYFSETQRNKGNFPGRFSGRQFSNSRSEMNVSTLELGDSALYLCASSLRDSYNEQFFGPGTRLTVL.